The 25 T cell receptor beta chains below were found in one sample sequenced in a study of T cells in Graves' hyperthyroidism and ophthalmopathy. Amplification of TCR beta CDR3 regions was performed using RNA transcripts as template. Primed by the HTBI set, a first-round RT-PCR was run on the TCR CDR3. TCRdb redid the calling of the multiplex PCR reads with MiXCR, one entry per CDR3 protein. The sample contains hundreds of thousands of distinct CDR3 sequences, less than 25% of which appear only once. Sequenced sample: blood. The receptors originated from a man aged 30 to 39 with Graves' ophthalmopathy.

This chain connects TRBV20-1 to TRBJ2-7; maybe TRBD2 (6 bases). Per germline, CDR1 DFQATT and CDR2 SNEGSKA (reference sequence). The CDR3 extends over 14 amino acids. Trimming pared 5 bases from V and 0 bases from J, leaving 14 bases between. The CDR3 DNA is TGCAGTGCTTTACCGGGACTCAGCTCCTACGAGCAGTACTTC. Its translation: CSALPGLSSYEQYF.

This clonotype was seen more than once but under ten times. The junction differs from germline at one of its ends, possibly a read error. V gene TRBV7-9 combines with J gene TRBJ2-3; the D is unclear. The germline V gene has CDR1 SEHNR and CDR2 FQNEAQ (reference sequence). CDR3 length equals 13 residues. Here the CDR3 DNA reads TGTGCCAGCAGATCCCAAGCAGGTGATACGCGGTATTTT. Its protein is CASRSQAGDTRYF.

This clonotype appeared a few times. The J gene is TRBJ1-1, the V gene TRBV28; D unclear. This CDR3 has 12 amino acids. The V end was cut by 6 bases, the J end by 0 bases, with 5 bases between. Germline CDR1 MDHEN, CDR2 SYDVKM. The CDR3 DNA sequence: TGTGCCAGCAGGCAAATGAACACTGAAGCTTTCTTT. It translates to CASRQMNTEAFF.

This clonotype was picked up many times. The chain joins TRBV12-3 or TRBV12-4 to TRBJ2-7; TRBD2 might be the D (5 bases). This CDR3 has 13 residues. V lost 2 bases to trimming and J lost 5 bases, with 10 bases between them. CDR3 sequence: CASSLPPTNEQYF. CDR3 DNA: TGTGCCAGCAGTTTACCACCGACTAACGAGCAGTACTTC.

V is TRBV28 and J is TRBJ1-4, with 12 bases that match TRBD1. The CDR3 runs 16 residues. Looked up from germline, CDR1 is MDHEN and CDR2 is SYDVKM. V lost 3 bases, J lost 8 bases, and 7 bases stayed unmatched. DNA for the CDR3: TGTGCCAGCAGTTTCTCACCGGGACAGGGGGCCGAAAAACTGTTTTTT. Translated: CASSFSPGQGAEKLFF. Full variable domain (rest looked up from reference TRBV28 and TRBJ1-4): DVKVTQSSRYLVKRTGEKVFLECVQDMDHENMFWYRQDPGLGLRLIYFSYDVKMKEKGDIPEGYSVSREKKERFSLILESASTNQTSMYLCASSFSPGQGAEKLFFGSGTQLSVL.

The chain carries TRBV9 and TRBJ2-7, with 11 positions matching TRBD1. V was clipped by 0 bases and J by 6 bases; unmatched bases: 2. There are 14 residues in the CDR3. Germline lookup yields CDR1 SGDLS and CDR2 YYNGEE. DNA for the CDR3: TGTGCCAGCAGCGTAGGGGACAGGGGGAGCGAGCAGTACTTC. It codes for CASSVGDRGSEQYF.

The CDR3 protein is CASVSGTTSYEQYF. DNA of the CDR3: TGTGCCAGCGTTTCTGGCACTACTTCCTACGAGCAGTACTTC. V gene TRBV28 combines with J gene TRBJ2-7; D remains ambiguous. Germline CDR1 and CDR2: MDHEN and SYDVKM. Between the trimmed V and J ends, which lost 8 bases and 1 base, there was a span of 15 bases. The CDR3 length is 14 residues.

This clonotype was observed many times. V gene TRBV20-1 combines with J gene TRBJ2-1, with TRBD1 matching over 9 bases. This CDR3 comprises 13 residues. CDR1 and CDR2 (germline): DFQATT, SNEGSKA (reference sequence). Trimming removed 6 bases from V and 8 bases from J; junction bases left unmatched: 8. Here the CDR3 reads CSAPGQGGDEQFF. Written as DNA, the CDR3 is TGCAGTGCCCCGGGACAGGGAGGCGATGAGCAGTTCTTC.

This clonotype was recorded many times. This chain uses TRBV28 with TRBJ2-5; no clear D gene. V lost 2 bases and J lost 5, with 15 bases in between. This CDR3 comprises 15 residues. Germline CDR1 MDHEN, CDR2 SYDVKM. The CDR3 spells CASSLAPPLVETQYF. CDR3 nucleotides: TGTGCCAGCAGTTTAGCCCCGCCACTCGTGGAGACCCAGTACTTC. Based on the CDR3 plus reference TRBV28 and TRBJ2-5, the full variable domain is DVKVTQSSRYLVKRTGEKVFLECVQDMDHENMFWYRQDPGLGLRLIYFSYDVKMKEKGDIPEGYSVSREKKERFSLILESASTNQTSMYLCASSLAPPLVETQYFGPGTRLLVL.

This clonotype was observed at least ten times. The rearrangement joins TRBV7-3 to TRBJ2-7, with 8 bases aligning to TRBD1. This CDR3 has 14 amino acids. The V segment lost 3 bases and the J segment 7 bases; nucleotides outside the gene matches: 8. Germline CDR1 and CDR2: SGHTA and FQGTGA. CDR3 bases: TGTGCCAGCAGCTTGGCAGGGGGCGCGGATGAGCAGTACTTC. This encodes CASSLAGGADEQYF.

This clonotype came up a few times. The V call is TRBV28, the J call TRBJ2-3; TRBD2 aligns across 8 bases. Germline CDR1 reads MDHEN; CDR2 reads SYDVKM. V gave up 6 bases and J gave up 0 bases; unmatched junction bases: 8. The CDR3 loop spans 16 amino acids. The CDR3 DNA reads TGTGCCAGCAGCTCTAGCGGGTGGCCCAGCACAGATACGCAGTATTTT. Translating it yields CASSSSGWPSTDTQYF.

The CDR3 protein is CASRTGSAGPGELFF. The DNA of the CDR3 is TGTGCCAGCAGGACCGGGTCGGCGGGACCCGGGGAGCTGTTTTTT. This rearrangement joins TRBV11-2 to TRBJ2-2, with TRBD2 as a possible D gene (6 bases). This CDR3 has 15 amino acids. Trimming removed 6 bases from V and 6 bases from J, with 17 bases in between. CDR1 and CDR2 from the germline V gene are SGHAT and FQNNGV. The whole variable domain, filled in from reference TRBV11-2 and TRBJ2-2, reads EAGVAQSPRYKIIEKRQSVAFWCNPISGHATLYWYQQILGQGPKLLIQFQNNGVVDDSQLPKDRFSAERLKGVDSTLKIQPAKLEDSAVYLCASRTGSAGPGELFFGEGSRLTVL.

The CDR3 DNA reads TGCGCCAGCAGCCAACCTACGGACAGGGACGAGACCCAGTACTTC. It specifies CASSQPTDRDETQYF. The V gene is TRBV4-1, the J gene TRBJ2-5, with TRBD1 matching over 8 bases. CDR3 size: 15 residues. The trim removed 2 bases at V and 5 bases at J, leaving 7 bases unmatched. CDR1 and CDR2 (germline): MGHRA, YSYEKL.

This clonotype was recorded a few times. The chain joins TRBV18 to TRBJ1-5, with D unresolved. Germline V gene sequence: CDR1 KGHSH, CDR2 LQKENI. The CDR3 length is 14 residues. The V and J ends lost 2 bases and 2 bases respectively, with 7 bases between them. CDR3 DNA: TGTGCCAGCTCACCATCCAGTGGCAATCAGCCCCAGCATTTT. Amino acid sequence: CASSPSSGNQPQHF.

CDR3 sequence (DNA): TGTGCCAGCAGCGCGCGCATTGGGTCTAGCGGGACCTACGAGCAGTACTTC. Its protein product is CASSARIGSSGTYEQYF. The rearrangement links TRBV7-9 to TRBJ2-7; 9 nucleotides line up with TRBD2. This CDR3 comprises 17 residues. Germline-derived CDR1 and CDR2 are SEHNR and FQNEAQ (reference sequence). Trimming at V came to 5 bases and at J to 2 bases, leaving 13 bases not matched to a gene. Together with reference TRBV7-9 and TRBJ2-7, the CDR3 gives the full variable domain: DTGVSQNPRHKITKRGQNVTFRCDPISEHNRLYWYRQTLGQGPEFLTYFQNEAQLEKSRLLSDRFSAERPKGSFSTLEIQRTEQGDSAMYLCASSARIGSSGTYEQYFGPGTRLTVT.

This clonotype was seen at least ten times. This chain joins TRBV12-3 or TRBV12-4 and TRBJ1-3; D gene unclear. With 7 bases removed from V and 0 bases from J, the gap between germline ends came to 19 bases. The length of the CDR3 is 17 residues. The CDR3 loop is CASNPPRAVRSGNTIYF. As DNA, the CDR3 is TGTGCCAGCAACCCTCCCCGGGCAGTCCGCTCTGGAAACACCATATATTTT.

The chain has TRBV4-1 and TRBJ2-3; maybe TRBD2 (6 bases). Germline V CDR1 and CDR2: MGHRA, YSYEKL. Trimming shortened V by 0 bases and J by 2 bases, and 12 bases separated the two germline ends. The CDR3 consists of 16 residues. The CDR3 region has the DNA TGCGCCAGCAGCCAAGAGCGGGACCCCTCCACAGATACGCAGTATTTT. Residues: CASSQERDPSTDTQYF.

The genes are TRBV30 and TRBJ2-5; D possibly corresponds to TRBD2 (6 bases). V gave up 0 bases and J gave up 2 bases, with 7 bases separating them. This CDR3 contains 13 residues. Germline V gene sequence: CDR1 GTSNPN, CDR2 SVGIG (reference sequence). The CDR3 coding sequence is TGTGCCTGGAGTGTGGGACTGCAAGAGACCCAGTACTTC. This codes for CAWSVGLQETQYF.

The V call is TRBV7-8, the J call TRBJ2-1, with TRBD2 matching over 10 bases. Germline trimming cut 7 bases from V and 3 bases from J; bases unmatched to any gene: 9. The germline CDR1 and CDR2 sequences are SGHVS and FQNEAQ. The CDR3 sequence is 16 residues long. For the CDR3, the DNA is TGTGCCAGCATAGAGCGGGAGGGCCAGAACTACAATGAGCAGTTCTTC. This gives the protein CASIEREGQNYNEQFF.

This clonotype was picked up many times. The CDR3 spells CASSVSGISYEQYF. The DNA for the CDR3 is TGTGCCAGCAGCGTTAGCGGGATCTCCTACGAGCAGTACTTC. V usage is TRBV7-2 and J usage is TRBJ2-7; 8 bases match TRBD2. With 5 bases clipped from V and 0 bases from J, the junction kept 3 bases outside the gene matches. CDR1 is SGHTA, CDR2 FQGNSA, per germline. The CDR3 has 14 residues.

This clonotype showed up many times. The chain links TRBV12-3 or TRBV12-4 to TRBJ2-7, with D perhaps matching TRBD1 (5 bases). There are 13 residues in the CDR3. Trimming shortened V by 4 bases and J by 7 bases, and 14 bases separated the two germline ends. The CDR3 DNA reads as TGTGCCAGCAGTTGGCAGGGCATGGTGGAGCAGTACTTC. This sequence encodes CASSWQGMVEQYF.

This clonotype has a handful of counts. V is TRBV28 and J is TRBJ2-7; perhaps TRBD1 as D (5 bases). V shed 4 bases and J shed 3 bases, with 13 bases lying between them. Looked up from germline, CDR1 is MDHEN and CDR2 is SYDVKM. There are 14 residues in the CDR3. CDR3 protein: CASSSLDTFYEQYF. The CDR3 region has the DNA TGTGCCAGCAGTTCTTTGGACACCTTCTACGAGCAGTACTTC. Full variable domain (remainder filled in from reference TRBV28 and TRBJ2-7): DVKVTQSSRYLVKRTGEKVFLECVQDMDHENMFWYRQDPGLGLRLIYFSYDVKMKEKGDIPEGYSVSREKKERFSLILESASTNQTSMYLCASSSLDTFYEQYFGPGTRLTVT.

This sequence joins TRBV24-1 and TRBJ2-3, with 13 bases matching TRBD2. V lost 7 bases and J lost 1; bases outside the gene matches: 10. Looked up from germline, CDR1 is KGHDR and CDR2 is SFDVKD. The CDR3 sequence is 18 residues long. CDR3 residues: CATSFPGLAGSGTDTQYF. CDR3 nucleotide sequence: TGTGCCACCAGCTTCCCGGGACTAGCGGGATCGGGCACAGATACGCAGTATTTT.

This clonotype was observed many times. The chain joins TRBV12-3 or TRBV12-4 to TRBJ1-1, with 8 bases matching TRBD1. Germline trimming cut 4 bases from V and 1 base from J; bases unmatched to any gene: 5. This CDR3 has 15 amino acids. CDR3 in DNA: TGTGCCAGCAGTTCGCGGACAGGGCAGAACACTGAAGCTTTCTTT. Encoded protein: CASSSRTGQNTEAFF.

In this sample, this clonotype turned up a few times. The chain links TRBV6-2 or TRBV6-3 to TRBJ2-3; no definite D call. The V end was cut by 6 bases, the J end by 6 bases, with 19 bases between. Germline CDR1 MNHEY, CDR2 SVGEGT. This CDR3 is built from 15 residues. The DNA of the CDR3 is TGTGCCAGCAGGGGTACGTCCCGAGATCTGGATACGCAGTATTTT. Translated: CASRGTSRDLDTQYF.